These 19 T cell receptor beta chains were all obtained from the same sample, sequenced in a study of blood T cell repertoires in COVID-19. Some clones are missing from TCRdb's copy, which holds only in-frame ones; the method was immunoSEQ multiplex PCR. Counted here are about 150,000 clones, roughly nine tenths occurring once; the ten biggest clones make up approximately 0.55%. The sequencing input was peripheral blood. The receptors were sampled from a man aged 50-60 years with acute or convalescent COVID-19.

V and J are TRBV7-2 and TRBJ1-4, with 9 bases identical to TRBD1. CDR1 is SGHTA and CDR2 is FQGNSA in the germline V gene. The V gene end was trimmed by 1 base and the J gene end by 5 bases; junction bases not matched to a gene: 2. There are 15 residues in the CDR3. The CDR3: CASSLVGTGNEKLFF. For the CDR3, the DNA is TGTGCCAGCAGCTTAGTTGGGACAGGGAATGAAAAACTGTTTTTT.

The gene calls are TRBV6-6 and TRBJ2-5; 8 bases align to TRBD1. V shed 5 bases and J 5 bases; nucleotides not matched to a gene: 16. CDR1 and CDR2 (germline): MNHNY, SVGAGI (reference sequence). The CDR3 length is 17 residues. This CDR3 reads CASSRRQGSFSSETQYF. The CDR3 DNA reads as TGTGCCAGCAGTCGCCGACAGGGGTCTTTTTCTAGTGAGACCCAGTACTTC.

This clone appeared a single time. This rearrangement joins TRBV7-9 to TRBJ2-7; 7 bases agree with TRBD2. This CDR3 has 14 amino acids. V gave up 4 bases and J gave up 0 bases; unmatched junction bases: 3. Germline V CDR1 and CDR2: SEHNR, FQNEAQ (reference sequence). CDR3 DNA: TGTGCCAGCAGCTCCGGCGGGAGCTCCTACGAGCAGTACTTC. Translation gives CASSSGGSSYEQYF.

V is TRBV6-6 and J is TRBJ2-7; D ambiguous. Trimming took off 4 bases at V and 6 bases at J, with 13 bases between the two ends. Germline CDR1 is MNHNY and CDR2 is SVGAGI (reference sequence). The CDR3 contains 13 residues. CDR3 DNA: TGTGCCAGCAGTTCTGAGAGCCTCGGCGAGCAGTACGTC. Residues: CASSSESLGEQYV.

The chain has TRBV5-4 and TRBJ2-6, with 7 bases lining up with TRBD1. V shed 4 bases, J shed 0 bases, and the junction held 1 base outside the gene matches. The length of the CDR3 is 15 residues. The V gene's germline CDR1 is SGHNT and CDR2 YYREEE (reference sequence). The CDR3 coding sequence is TGTGCCAGCAGCAGGGACAGCTCTGGGGCCAACGTCCTGACTTTC. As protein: CASSRDSSGANVLTF.

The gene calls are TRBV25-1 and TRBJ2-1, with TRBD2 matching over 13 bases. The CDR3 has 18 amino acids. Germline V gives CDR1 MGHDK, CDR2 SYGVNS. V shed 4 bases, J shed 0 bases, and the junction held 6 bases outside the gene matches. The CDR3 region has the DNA TGTGCCAGCAGTGCTACTAGCGGGGGGGCGAGCTCCTACAATGAGCAGTTCTTC. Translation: CASSATSGGASSYNEQFF.

The CDR3 DNA reads as TGTGCCAGCTCACCAAATGCAGGTGCGGAGACCCAGTACTTC. Translation gives CASSPNAGAETQYF. The chain joins TRBV18 to TRBJ2-5, with unresolved D. Trimming left V 2 bases short and J 5 bases short, with 12 bases between. CDR1 KGHSH and CDR2 LQKENI come from the germline V gene. The CDR3 runs 14 residues.

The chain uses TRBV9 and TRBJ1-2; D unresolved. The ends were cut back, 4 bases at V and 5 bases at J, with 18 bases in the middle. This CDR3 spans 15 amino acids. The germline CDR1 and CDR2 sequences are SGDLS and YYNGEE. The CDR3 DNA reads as TGTGCCAGCAGCCCCTATGTTTCCTCTGATTATGGCTACACCTTC. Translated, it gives CASSPYVSSDYGYTF.

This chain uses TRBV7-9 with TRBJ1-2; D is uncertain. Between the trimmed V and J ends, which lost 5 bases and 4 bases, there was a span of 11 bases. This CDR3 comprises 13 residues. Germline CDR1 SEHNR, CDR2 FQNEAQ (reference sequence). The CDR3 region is CASSLGPGYGYTF. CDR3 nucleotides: TGTGCCAGCAGCCTAGGCCCGGGCTATGGCTACACCTTC. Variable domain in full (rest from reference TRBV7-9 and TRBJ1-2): DTGVSQNPRHKITKRGQNVTFRCDPISEHNRLYWYRQTLGQGPEFLTYFQNEAQLEKSRLLSDRFSAERPKGSFSTLEIQRTEQGDSAMYLCASSLGPGYGYTFGSGTRLTVV.

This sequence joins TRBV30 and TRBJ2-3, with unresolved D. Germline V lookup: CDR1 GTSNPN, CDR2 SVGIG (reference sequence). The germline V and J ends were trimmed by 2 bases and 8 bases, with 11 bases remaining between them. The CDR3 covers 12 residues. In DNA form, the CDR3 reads TGTGCCTGGAGTTTTACTCCGGGTACGCAGTATTTT. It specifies CAWSFTPGTQYF.

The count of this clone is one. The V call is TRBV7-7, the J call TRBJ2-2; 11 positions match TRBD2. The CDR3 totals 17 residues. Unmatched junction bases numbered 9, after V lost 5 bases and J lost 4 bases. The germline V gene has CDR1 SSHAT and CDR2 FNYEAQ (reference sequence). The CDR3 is CASSRTSGLSGTGELFF. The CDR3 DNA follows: TGTGCCAGCAGCCGGACTAGCGGGCTGTCGGGCACCGGGGAGCTGTTTTTT. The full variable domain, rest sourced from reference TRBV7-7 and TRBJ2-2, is GAGVSQSPRYKVTKRGQDVTLRCDPISSHATLYWYQQALGQGPEFLTYFNYEAQPDKSGLPSDRFSAERPEGSISTLTIQRTEQRDSAMYRCASSRTSGLSGTGELFFGEGSRLTVL.

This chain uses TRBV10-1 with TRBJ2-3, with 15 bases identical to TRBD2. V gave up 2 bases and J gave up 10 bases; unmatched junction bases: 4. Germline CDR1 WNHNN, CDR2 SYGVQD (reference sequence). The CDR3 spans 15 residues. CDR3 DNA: TGCGCCAGCAGTGAGGGACTAGCGGGAGGGGGTCCGCAGTATTTT. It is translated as CASSEGLAGGGPQYF.

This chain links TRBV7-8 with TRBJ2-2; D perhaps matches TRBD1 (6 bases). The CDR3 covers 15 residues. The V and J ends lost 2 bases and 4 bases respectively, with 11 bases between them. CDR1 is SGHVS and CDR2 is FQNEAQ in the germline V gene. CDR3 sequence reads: CASSLMQGSTGELFF. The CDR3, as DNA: TGTGCCAGCAGCTTAATGCAGGGGAGCACCGGGGAGCTGTTTTTT.

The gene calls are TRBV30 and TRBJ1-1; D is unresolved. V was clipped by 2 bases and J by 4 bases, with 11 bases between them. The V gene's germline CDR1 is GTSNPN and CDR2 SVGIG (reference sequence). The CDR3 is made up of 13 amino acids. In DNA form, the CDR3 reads TGTGCCTGGAGTAGGCCCCCAGGCACTGAAGCTTTCTTT. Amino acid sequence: CAWSRPPGTEAFF.

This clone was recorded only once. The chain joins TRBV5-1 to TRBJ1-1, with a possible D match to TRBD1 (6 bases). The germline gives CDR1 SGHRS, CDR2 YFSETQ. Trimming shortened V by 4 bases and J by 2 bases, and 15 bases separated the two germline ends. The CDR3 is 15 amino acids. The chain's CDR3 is CASSGRGGENTEAFF. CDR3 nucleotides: TGCGCCAGCAGCGGACGGGGGGGCGAAAACACTGAAGCTTTCTTT.

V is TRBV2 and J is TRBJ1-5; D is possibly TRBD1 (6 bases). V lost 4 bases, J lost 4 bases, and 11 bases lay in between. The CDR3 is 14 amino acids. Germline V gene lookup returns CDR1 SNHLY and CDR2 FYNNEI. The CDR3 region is CASSVERGNQPQHF. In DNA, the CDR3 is TGTGCCAGCAGTGTGGAAAGGGGGAATCAGCCCCAGCATTTT.

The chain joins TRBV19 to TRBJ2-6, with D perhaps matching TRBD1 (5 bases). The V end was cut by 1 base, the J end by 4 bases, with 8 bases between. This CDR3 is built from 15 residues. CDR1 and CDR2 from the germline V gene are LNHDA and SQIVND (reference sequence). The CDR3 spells CASSIVGAGANVLTF. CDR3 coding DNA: TGTGCCAGTAGTATAGTTGGGGCCGGGGCCAACGTCCTGACTTTC.

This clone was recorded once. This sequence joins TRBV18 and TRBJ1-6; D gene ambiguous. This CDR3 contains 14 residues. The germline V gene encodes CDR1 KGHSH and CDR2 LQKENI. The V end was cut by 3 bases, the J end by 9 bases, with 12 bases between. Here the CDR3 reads CASSPVQTSSPLHF. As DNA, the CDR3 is TGTGCCAGCTCACCTGTACAGACTAGTTCACCCCTCCACTTT.

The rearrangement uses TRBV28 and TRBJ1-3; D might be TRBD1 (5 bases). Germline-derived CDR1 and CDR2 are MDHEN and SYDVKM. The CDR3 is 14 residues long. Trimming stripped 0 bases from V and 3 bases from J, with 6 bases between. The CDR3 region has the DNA TGTGCCAGCAGTTTATGGGGGGGTGGAAACACCATATATTTT. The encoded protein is CASSLWGGGNTIYF.